This is a list of T cell receptor beta chains from one sample in a study of technical replicates of blood from several donors. The data were produced by immunoSEQ multiplex PCR, yet TCRdb's version contains in-frame clones alone and is incomplete. The repertoire holds 60,000 to 65,000 clones, with around 87% as singletons. The sequencing sample was made of PBMCs. Receptor source: a human donor in good health. Some clones in this sample may be carry-over from other donors' samples. Both conserved end residues are part of each CDR3. A D gene is named only where the DNA matches it firmly. Clone size is stated in some rows and not others, as once, few, many or a class when expanded.

NA	TRBV7-2	TRBJ1-4	TRBD1	CASSLPGQLLFF	TGTGCCAGCAGCTTACCGGGACAGCTGCTGTTTTTT
NA	TRBV7-8	TRBJ2-2	NA	CASSLSVSYTTGELFF	TGTGCCAGCAGTCTTAGCGTGAGTTATACCACCGGGGAGCTGTTTTTT
NA	TRBV4-3	TRBJ2-1	NA	CASSQEWGAYNEQFF	TGCGCCAGCAGCCAAGAATGGGGGGCCTACAATGAGCAGTTCTTC
NA	TRBV5-5	TRBJ2-7	NA	CASSLGPTWEQYF	TGTGCCAGCAGCTTGGGACCGACTTGGGAGCAGTACTTC
NA	TRBV9	TRBJ2-2	NA	CASSPRLGLTGELFF	TGTGCCAGCAGCCCCCGGTTGGGGCTCACCGGGGAGCTGTTTTTT
NA	TRBV5-6	TRBJ2-4	NA	CASSFERADIQYF	TGTGCCAGCAGCTTCGAGCGGGCGGACATTCAGTACTTC
NA	TRBV19	TRBJ1-1	NA	CASSKVKEIMNTEAFF	TGTGCCAGTAGTAAGGTAAAGGAGATCATGAACACTGAAGCTTTCTTT
NA	TRBV11-1	TRBJ2-1	NA	CASSLYLVNEQFF	TGTGCCAGCAGCTTATATCTAGTAAATGAGCAGTTCTTC
NA	TRBV19	TRBJ1-5	NA	CASSIGGSQPQHF	TGTGCCAGTAGTATAGGGGGCAGTCAGCCCCAGCATTTT
NA	TRBV7-3	TRBJ2-7	NA	CASSLGRQAPYEQYF	TGTGCCAGCAGCTTAGGCCGACAGGCCCCCTACGAGCAGTACTTC
once	TRBV9	TRBJ2-6	TRBD1	CASSARTGEAGANVLTF	TGTGCCAGCAGCGCCAGGACAGGTGAAGCTGGGGCCAACGTCCTGACTTTC
NA	TRBV11-3	TRBJ1-1	TRBD1	CASSRDRVTEAFF	TGTGCCAGCAGCCGGGACAGGGTGACTGAAGCTTTCTTT
NA	TRBV11-1	TRBJ1-4	NA	CASSSYDRVSTNEKLFF	TGTGCCAGCAGCTCGTACGACCGGGTCTCAACTAATGAAAAACTGTTTTTT
NA	TRBV2	TRBJ2-5	TRBD2	CASGGLAGETQYF	TGTGCCAGCGGAGGACTAGCGGGGGAGACCCAGTACTTC
NA	TRBV2	TRBJ1-2	TRBD1	CASSEALQGLGDRDYGYTF	TGTGCCAGCAGTGAAGCGCTTCAAGGGTTGGGGGACAGAGACTATGGCTACACCTTC
NA	TRBV5-1	TRBJ2-2	TRBD2	CASSLVAGANTGELFF	TGCGCCAGCAGCTTGGTGGCGGGGGCGAACACCGGGGAGCTGTTTTTT
NA	TRBV25-1	TRBJ2-5	TRBD1	CASCGTGGATQYF	TGTGCCAGCTGTGGGACAGGGGGGGCGACCCAGTACTTC
NA	TRBV6-5	TRBJ1-1	NA	CASSYSTLNTEAFF	TGTGCCAGCAGTTACTCGACTCTGAACACTGAAGCTTTCTTT
NA	TRBV30	TRBJ2-2	TRBD1	CAWSVGDRGFTGELFF	TGTGCCTGGAGTGTAGGGGACAGGGGTTTCACCGGGGAGCTGTTTTTT
NA	TRBV4-3	TRBJ1-6	TRBD1	CASSQDRGSRFSPLHF	TGCGCCAGCAGCCAAGACAGGGGGTCACGATTTTCACCCCTCCACTTT
NA	TRBV7-6	TRBJ2-7	NA	CASSPEGTPSYEQYF	TGTGCCAGCAGCCCAGAGGGTACCCCCTCCTACGAGCAGTACTTC
once	TRBV5-4	TRBJ2-2	NA	CASSAEGLYGELFF	TGTGCCAGCAGCGCGGAAGGACTGTACGGGGAGCTGTTTTTT
NA	TRBV5-4	TRBJ2-7	NA	CASSSGLDTLSYEQYF	TGTGCCAGCAGCTCGGGACTGGACACCCTCTCCTACGAGCAGTACTTC
once	TRBV7-3	TRBJ2-2	TRBD1	CASSSTGGLSPGELFF	TGTGCCAGCAGCTCGACAGGGGGCCTGTCTCCCGGGGAGCTGTTTTTT
NA	TRBV4-2	TRBJ2-1	NA	CASSGSGGLEQFF	TGTGCCAGCAGCGGTAGCGGAGGACTTGAGCAGTTCTTC
once	TRBV21-1	TRBJ2-7	NA	CASSKPPGTGGFYEQYF	TGTGCCAGCAGCAAACCGCCGGGGACAGGGGGGTTTTACGAGCAGTACTTC
NA	TRBV6-5	TRBJ1-3	NA	CASSYRSGRDTIYF	TGTGCCAGCAGTTACAGGTCAGGGAGGGACACCATATATTTT
NA	TRBV4-3	TRBJ2-7	NA	CASSQDRDILYEQYF	TGCGCCAGCAGCCAAGACAGGGACATACTCTACGAGCAGTACTTC
NA	TRBV6-1	TRBJ1-1	TRBD1	CASSGNRDRVYSGNTEAFF	TGTGCCAGCAGTGGCAACCGGGACAGGGTCTACTCGGGAAACACTGAAGCTTTCTTT
NA	TRBV7-3	TRBJ2-1	NA	CASSSTGSFNNEQFF	TGTGCCAGCAGTTCTACGGGTTCCTTCAACAATGAGCAGTTCTTC
once	TRBV29-1	TRBJ1-2	NA	CSVTLGGGGYGYTF	TGCAGCGTGACCCTGGGGGGGGGCGGCTATGGCTACACCTTC
NA	TRBV7-9	TRBJ1-2	TRBD1	CASSSDRFGYTF	TGTGCCAGCAGCTCGGACAGGTTTGGCTACACCTTC
once	TRBV2	TRBJ1-1	NA	CASSEDSRDLRPEAFF	TGTGCCAGCAGTGAGGACAGCCGTGACCTCCGCCCTGAAGCTTTCTTT
NA	TRBV30	TRBJ2-4	NA	CAWSVRGLLNIQYF	TGTGCCTGGAGTGTACGCGGACTTCTAAACATTCAGTACTTC
NA	TRBV4-2	TRBJ1-6	NA	CASSQDRTLVSPLHF	TGTGCCAGCAGCCAAGACAGAACGTTGGTTTCACCCCTCCACTTT
NA	TRBV5-1	TRBJ2-6	TRBD2	CASSRTPSGGFGANVLTF	TGCGCCAGCAGCCGGACACCCAGCGGGGGGTTTGGGGCCAACGTCCTGACTTTC
NA	TRBV18	TRBJ2-7	TRBD1	CASSPQRGQGNEQYF	TGTGCCAGCTCACCCCAGAGGGGGCAAGGGAACGAGCAGTACTTC
NA	TRBV29-1	TRBJ2-7	TRBD2	CSVEAPGTSGGAPHEQYF	TGCAGCGTTGAAGCTCCCGGGACTAGCGGGGGGGCCCCCCACGAGCAGTACTTC
NA	TRBV4-3	TRBJ1-1	NA	CASSQGRSYITEAFF	TGCGCCAGCAGCCAAGGGCGGAGCTACATCACTGAAGCTTTCTTT
NA	TRBV21-1	TRBJ2-7	NA	CASSKGYSSYEQYF	TGTGCCAGCAGCAAAGGATACAGTAGTTACGAGCAGTACTTC
NA	TRBV29-1	TRBJ1-2	NA	CSVGTPGRNYGYTF	TGCAGCGTTGGAACCCCTGGGCGTAACTATGGCTACACCTTC
NA	TRBV5-1	TRBJ2-7	TRBD1	CASSHRDRLSYEQYF	TGCGCCAGCAGCCACCGGGACAGGCTCTCCTACGAGCAGTACTTC
NA	TRBV2	TRBJ2-2	NA	CASSEQGTHPGELFF	TGTGCCAGCAGTGAACAGGGGACCCACCCCGGGGAGCTGTTTTTT
NA	TRBV29-1	TRBJ2-3	TRBD2	CSVERLAGATDTQYF	TGCAGCGTTGAACGGCTAGCGGGAGCCACAGATACGCAGTATTTT
NA	TRBV6-1	TRBJ1-1	NA	CASIYNTEAFF	TGTGCCAGCATTTATAACACTGAAGCTTTCTTT
NA	TRBV5-4	TRBJ2-1	TRBD1	CASNSRDRPYNEQFF	TGTGCCAGCAACTCCCGGGACAGGCCATACAATGAGCAGTTCTTC
once	TRBV5-6	TRBJ1-5	NA	CASSLGGASSNQPQHF	TGTGCCAGCAGCTTGGGTGGAGCGTCAAGCAATCAGCCCCAGCATTTT
once	TRBV7-2	TRBJ2-5	TRBD1	CASSSPGGRQGAGTQYF	TGTGCCAGCAGCTCCCCCGGTGGACGGCAGGGGGCGGGTACCCAGTACTTC
NA	TRBV4-3	TRBJ2-2	TRBD2	CASSQGSGGLVGELFF	TGCGCCAGCAGCCAGGGTAGCGGGGGGCTCGTCGGGGAGCTGTTTTTT
NA	TRBV29-1	TRBJ1-1	NA	CSVSYGDTEAFF	TGCAGCGTGTCGTACGGGGACACTGAAGCTTTCTTT
NA	TRBV28	TRBJ2-7	NA	CASSKTGTYEQYF	TGTGCCAGCAGCAAAACAGGGACCTACGAGCAGTACTTC